The TCR beta chain under discussion was sequenced for a study of shared clonotypes between healthy human individuals. The CDR3 runs 16 residues. The germline V gene has CDR1 KGHSH and CDR2 LQKENI. V dropped 5 bases and J dropped 0 bases, with 17 bases sitting between them. Method: immunoSEQ multiplex PCR; TCRdb's copy keeps in-frame clones and lacks some. The data contain about 1.1 million clones, 70% to 80% of them singletons. The material sequenced was memory CD4+ T cells from PBMCs. As for subset: CD45RA-negative fraction. V gene TRBV18 combines with J gene TRBJ2-7, with D perhaps TRBD1 (6 bases). This receptor was taken from a man younger than 35 in good health. Some clones in this sample may be carry-over from other donors' samples. The DNA for the CDR3 is TGTGCCAGCTCATCGCTTGGACAGACTCACTCCTACGAGCAGTACTTC. It yields the protein CASSSLGQTHSYEQYF.